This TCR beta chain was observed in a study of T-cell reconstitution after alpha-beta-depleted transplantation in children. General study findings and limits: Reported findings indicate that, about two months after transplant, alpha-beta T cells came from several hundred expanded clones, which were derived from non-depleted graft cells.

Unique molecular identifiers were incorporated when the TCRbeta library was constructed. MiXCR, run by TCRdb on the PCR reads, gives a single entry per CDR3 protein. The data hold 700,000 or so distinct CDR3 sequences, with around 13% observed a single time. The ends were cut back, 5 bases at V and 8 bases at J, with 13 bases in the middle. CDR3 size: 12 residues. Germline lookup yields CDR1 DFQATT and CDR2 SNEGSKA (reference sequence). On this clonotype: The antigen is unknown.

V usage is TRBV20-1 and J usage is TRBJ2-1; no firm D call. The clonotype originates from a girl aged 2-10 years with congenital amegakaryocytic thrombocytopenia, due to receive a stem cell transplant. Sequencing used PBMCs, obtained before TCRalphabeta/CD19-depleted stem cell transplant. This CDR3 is CSAPQPTDEQFF. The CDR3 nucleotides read TGCAGTGCTCCTCAACCGACGGATGAGCAGTTCTTC.